This T cell receptor beta chain was identified in a study of blood T cell repertoires in COVID-19. Overall study context: Acute-phase and convalescent COVID-19 samples originated in the United States, Italy and Spain. Sample material is recorded as cDNA or gDNA derived from T cells, B-cell-depleted T cells, or PBMCs.

This CDR3 contains 13 residues. The germline V and J ends were trimmed by 1 base and 8 bases, with 9 bases remaining between them. Germline loops: CDR1 SGHRS, CDR2 YFSETQ. Authors' methods: Researchers report that nucleated cell counts were estimated from reference gene primer amplification. This table comes from immunoSEQ multiplex PCR, and its TCRdb copy is limited to in-frame clones, with some not included. That table is the source of V, J and clone size, and D and trimming were worked out from the DNA. This table holds approximately 210,000 clones, roughly nine tenths found once. Sequenced: peripheral blood. This TCR was recovered from a man between 65 and 85 years old with acute or convalescent COVID-19. This chain links TRBV5-1 with TRBJ2-2, with a possible D match to TRBD2 (5 bases). The chain's CDR3 is CASSLSGPGELFF. CDR3 nucleotides: TGCGCCAGCAGCTTGAGCGGACCTGGGGAGCTGTTTTTT.